Each of the 27 T cell receptor beta chains below was sequenced from the same sample in a study of CD8+ T cells in alopecia areata. Extraction and reverse transcription of RNA yielded cDNA as the sequencing template. Using immunoSEQ multiplex PCR, the repertoire was profiled, and TCRdb retains in-frame clones only, with some absent. The repertoire holds under 95,000 clones, with around three quarters as singletons. Treatment: oral pan-JAK inhibitor, 5-10 mg twice daily. The sequenced sample was CD8+ T cells sorted from blood, obtained at approximately week 42, from a patient treated with tofacitinib. The source of these receptors is a human donor with alopecia areata.

This clone has only a few counts. The CDR3 coding sequence is TGTGCCAGCAGCGAGGGTCCCTTCTATGGCTACACCTTC. Translation: CASSEGPFYGYTF. The chain uses TRBV14 and TRBJ1-2; no definite D call. The V end lost 5 bases, the J end lost 4 bases, and 11 bases lay between the germline ends. There are 13 residues in the CDR3. Germline values: CDR1 SGHDN, CDR2 FVKESK.

This clone was counted once. The V and J genes are TRBV29-1 and TRBJ2-5, with D perhaps given as TRBD1 or TRBD2 (6 bases each). With 5 bases removed from V and 5 bases from J, the gap between germline ends came to 12 bases. The germline V gene encodes CDR1 SQVTM and CDR2 ANQGSEA. The length of the CDR3 is 12 residues. Here the CDR3 reads CSVKGGRETQYF. The CDR3 nucleotides are TGCAGCGTTAAGGGGGGTAGGGAGACCCAGTACTTC. The full variable domain, completed using reference TRBV29-1 and TRBJ2-5, is SAVISQKPSRDICQRGTSLTIQCQVDSQVTMMFWYRQQPGQSLTLIATANQGSEATYESGFVIDKFPISRPNLTFSTLTVSNMSPEDSSIYLCSVKGGRETQYFGPGTRLLVL.

The genes are TRBV7-9 and TRBJ1-1; maybe TRBD1 (6 bases). Per germline, CDR1 SEHNR and CDR2 FQNEAQ (reference sequence). V was shortened by 4 bases and J by 3 bases, with 15 bases between the two germline ends. This CDR3 contains 15 residues. The CDR3 DNA reads as TGTGCCAGCAGCTCCGGACAGTTTGGGTACACTGAAGCTTTCTTT. It encodes CASSSGQFGYTEAFF.

This chain connects TRBV27 to TRBJ2-3; D call uncertain. This CDR3 contains 12 residues. From germline, CDR1 is MNHEY and CDR2 SMNVEV (reference sequence). Trimming removed 2 bases from V and 4 bases from J, with 4 bases in between. CDR3 sequence: CASSLNPDTQYF. The CDR3 DNA reads as TGTGCCAGCAGTTTAAATCCAGATACGCAGTATTTT.

The chain combines TRBV13 with TRBJ2-2; a weak D match, TRBD1 (5 bases). This CDR3 spans 13 amino acids. Germline assignment: CDR1 PRHDT and CDR2 FYEKMQ (reference sequence). V shed 5 bases and J shed 7 bases, with 11 bases lying between them. This CDR3 is CASSPAGFGELFF. CDR3 nucleotides: TGTGCCAGCAGCCCCGCAGGGTTCGGGGAGCTGTTTTTT.

The chain recombines TRBV19 with TRBJ2-1, with 9 bases aligning to TRBD1. Looked up from germline, CDR1 is LNHDA and CDR2 is SQIVND (reference sequence). The junction had 9 bases not matched to a gene; V was cut back by 3 bases and J by 6 bases. The CDR3 has 16 amino acids. Here the CDR3 DNA reads TGTGCCAGTAGTATCGGGGACAGGGCCCTCTTCAATGAGCAGTTCTTC. The encoded protein is CASSIGDRALFNEQFF.

This clone was observed a handful of times. The CDR3 sequence: CASSFGTGAYEQYF. The CDR3 bases are TGTGCCAGCAGCTTCGGTACAGGGGCTTACGAGCAGTACTTC. The chain combines TRBV11-2 with TRBJ2-7; the match to TRBD1 covers 7 bases. The V gene end was trimmed by 3 bases and the J gene end by 4 bases; junction bases not matched to a gene: 6. Germline CDR1 SGHAT, CDR2 FQNNGV. The CDR3 length is 14 residues.

V and J are TRBV27 and TRBJ1-2; 9 bases line up with TRBD1. The CDR3 length is 14 residues. Trimming at V came to 5 bases and at J to 7 bases, leaving 8 bases not matched to a gene. Germline CDR1 MNHEY, CDR2 SMNVEV (reference sequence). The CDR3: CASSPTGGRGGYTF. The CDR3 nucleotides are TGTGCCAGCAGTCCAACAGGGGGCAGGGGTGGCTACACCTTC.

The J gene is TRBJ2-5, the V gene TRBV15; 7 positions match TRBD2. V was pared by 3 bases and J by 5 bases, with 6 bases of the junction left unmatched. The CDR3 consists of 14 residues. Per germline, CDR1 LNHNV and CDR2 YYDKDF (reference sequence). CDR3 sequence reads: CATSRRGSLETQYF. In nucleotides, the CDR3 is TGTGCCACCAGCAGGCGGGGGAGCCTGGAGACCCAGTACTTC. Based on the CDR3 plus reference TRBV15 and TRBJ2-5, the full variable domain is DAMVIQNPRYQVTQFGKPVTLSCSQTLNHNVMYWYQQKSSQAPKLLFHYYDKDFNNEADTPDNFQSRRPNTSFCFLDIRSPGLGDTAMYLCATSRRGSLETQYFGPGTRLLVL.

This sequence joins TRBV9 and TRBJ2-2; a weak D match, TRBD2 (5 bases). The CDR3 runs to 16 residues. The V end was cut by 0 bases, the J end by 1 base, with 10 bases between. CDR1 is SGDLS and CDR2 is YYNGEE in the germline V gene. The DNA of the CDR3 is TGTGCCAGCAGCGTAGATGAGGGCGTGAACACCGGGGAGCTGTTTTTT. This codes for CASSVDEGVNTGELFF.

This clone rates as medium-sized. The CDR3 DNA is TGTGCCAGCAGCGTAGGGATAGTTCCCTACGAGCAGTACTTC. Translation gives CASSVGIVPYEQYF. The chain couples TRBV9 to TRBJ2-7; D is ambiguous. The CDR3 has 14 amino acids. Germline values: CDR1 SGDLS, CDR2 YYNGEE. V was trimmed by 0 bases and J by 2 bases, leaving 9 bases between them.

This chain uses TRBV9 with TRBJ2-5; D tentatively fits TRBD1 or TRBD2 (5 bases each). The germline V gene encodes CDR1 SGDLS and CDR2 YYNGEE. This CDR3 region has 15 residues. V lost 0 bases to trimming and J lost 4 bases, with 13 bases between them. Written as DNA, the CDR3 is TGTGCCAGCAGCGTAGTGGGGGTGGATGGAGAGACCCAGTACTTC. Its translation is CASSVVGVDGETQYF.

V gene TRBV9 combines with J gene TRBJ2-7, with TRBD1 identical over 8 bases. V gave up 2 bases and J gave up 5 bases; unmatched junction bases: 6. This CDR3 is 14 amino acids long. Per the germline V gene, CDR1 is SGDLS and CDR2 is YYNGEE. This chain's CDR3 is CASSVRTGPDEQYF. As DNA, the CDR3 is TGTGCCAGCAGCGTGAGGACAGGGCCGGACGAGCAGTACTTC.

This chain uses TRBV9 with TRBJ1-5; tentative D call: TRBD1 (5 bases). Per germline, CDR1 SGDLS and CDR2 YYNGEE. The CDR3 runs 15 residues. Trimming took off 6 bases at V and 0 bases at J, with 13 bases between the two ends. The CDR3 region is CASNGGGNSNQPQHF. CDR3 nucleotides: TGTGCCAGCAACGGTGGGGGAAATAGCAATCAGCCCCAGCATTTT. The full variable domain, completed using reference TRBV9 and TRBJ1-5, is DSGVTQTPKHLITATGQRVTLRCSPRSGDLSVYWYQQSLDQGLQFLIQYYNGEERAKGNILERFSAQQFPDLHSELNLSSLELGDSALYFCASNGGGNSNQPQHFGDGTRLSIL.

The chain combines TRBV6-5 with TRBJ2-1; 7 bases are a match to TRBD2. The length of the CDR3 is 14 residues. Germline V gives CDR1 MNHEY, CDR2 SVGAGI. The trim removed 2 bases at V and 4 bases at J, leaving 2 bases unmatched. The CDR3 DNA reads as TGTGCCAGCAGTTACCGGCGGGGGTACAATGAGCAGTTCTTC. This gives the protein CASSYRRGYNEQFF.

This clone was picked up many times. Other DNA sequences of this sample code for an identical CDR3. V usage is TRBV15 and J usage is TRBJ2-1; 9 positions agree with TRBD1. CDR1 LNHNV and CDR2 YYDKDF come from the germline V gene (reference sequence). Trimming took 5 bases from V and 7 from J; bases not matched to a gene: 6. The length of the CDR3 is 14 residues. The CDR3 sequence is CATSPGTGNNEQFF. The CDR3 nucleotides are TGTGCCACCAGCCCGGGGACAGGGAATAATGAGCAGTTCTTC.

The J gene is TRBJ2-7, the V gene TRBV29-1; no firm D call. CDR3 length equals 13 residues. Germline CDR1 reads SQVTM; CDR2 reads ANQGSEA. V was pared by 6 bases and J by 0 bases, with 12 bases between. The CDR3 loop is CSVSSGHSYEQYF. Written as DNA, the CDR3 is TGCAGCGTCAGCTCCGGGCACTCCTACGAGCAGTACTTC.

This chain joins TRBV30 and TRBJ2-1, with D maybe TRBD2 (8 bases). The CDR3 extends over 14 amino acids. The germline gives CDR1 GTSNPN, CDR2 SVGIG (reference sequence). V lost 5 bases and J lost 4, with 15 bases in between. The CDR3, as DNA: TGTGCCTGGGAACAGGGGACTAGTTACAATGAGCAGTTCTTC. Translation gives CAWEQGTSYNEQFF.

This chain uses TRBV5-5 with TRBJ2-1, with D uncertain. The V gene lost 3 bases and the J gene lost 8 bases, with 12 bases spanning the gap. Germline lookup yields CDR1 SGHKS and CDR2 YYEKEE (reference sequence). This CDR3 is built from 13 residues. CDR3 sequence (DNA): TGTGCCAGCAGCTCGGACGTAGACTATGAGCAGTTCTTC. Amino acid sequence: CASSSDVDYEQFF.

This clone has just one count. This rearrangement joins TRBV4-2 to TRBJ1-2; TRBD1 might be the D (5 bases). Trimming took 0 bases from V and 3 from J, leaving 14 bases between them. CDR3 size: 16 residues. Germline CDR1 LGHNA, CDR2 YNFKEQ. The CDR3 sequence is CASSQDLVGGHYGYTF. The CDR3 region has the DNA TGTGCCAGCAGCCAAGATCTTGTCGGGGGTCACTATGGCTACACCTTC.

This chain joins TRBV7-3 and TRBJ2-7; D not resolved. The CDR3 has 13 residues. With 0 bases removed from V and 7 bases from J, the gap between germline ends came to 10 bases. From germline, CDR1 is SGHTA and CDR2 FQGTGA. The CDR3 nucleotides are TGTGCCAGCAGCTTAACGATGAGGAGTGAGCAGTACTTC. Residues: CASSLTMRSEQYF.

This chain connects TRBV19 to TRBJ2-1; no clear D. The germline V and J ends were trimmed by 4 bases and 5 bases, with 9 bases remaining between them. CDR1 and CDR2 (germline): LNHDA, SQIVND (reference sequence). This CDR3 spans 13 amino acids. CDR3 in DNA: TGTGCCAGTAGTAAGAACAGAAACAATGAGCAGTTCTTC. As protein: CASSKNRNNEQFF.

The chain couples TRBV7-9 to TRBJ1-5; D possibly corresponds to TRBD1 (5 bases). V shed 5 bases and J shed 0 bases, with 8 bases lying between them. In germline, CDR1 is SEHNR, CDR2 FQNEAQ (reference sequence). The CDR3 sequence is 14 residues long. This CDR3 reads CASSTTASNQPQHF. For the CDR3, the DNA is TGTGCCAGCAGCACGACAGCTAGCAATCAGCCCCAGCATTTT.

This chain links TRBV14 with TRBJ2-5; TRBD1 agrees at 8 bases. The CDR3 is 16 amino acids. The trim removed 0 bases at V and 3 bases at J, leaving 6 bases unmatched. Germline CDR1 and CDR2: SGHDN and FVKESK. The DNA of the CDR3 is TGTGCCAGCAGCCAAGACCTAGGACAGGGAGAAGAGACCCAGTACTTC. Its translation: CASSQDLGQGEETQYF.

This clone occurred once. The J gene is TRBJ1-2, the V gene TRBV9, with TRBD1 matching over 8 bases. Germline V gene lookup returns CDR1 SGDLS and CDR2 YYNGEE. This CDR3 has 14 residues. With V trimmed by 0 bases and J by 7 bases, 5 bases remained unmatched. CDR3 loop: CASSVAGGISGYTF. CDR3 DNA sequence: TGTGCCAGCAGCGTAGCAGGGGGCATAAGTGGCTACACCTTC.

The chain recombines TRBV11-2 with TRBJ2-3, with D tentatively TRBD1 (5 bases). The CDR3 covers 11 residues. V lost 5 bases to trimming and J lost 6 bases, with 6 bases between them. CDR1 and CDR2 from the germline V gene are SGHAT and FQNNGV. CDR3 coding DNA: TGTGCCAGCAGCGCAGGGGATACGCAGTATTTT. Residues: CASSAGDTQYF.

This clone was found a few times. This chain joins TRBV13 and TRBJ2-2; D assignment may be TRBD1 or TRBD2 (5 bases each). Germline CDR1 reads PRHDT; CDR2 reads FYEKMQ (reference sequence). CDR3 size: 15 residues. With 8 bases removed from V and 1 base from J, the gap between germline ends came to 14 bases. The CDR3 coding sequence is TGTGCCAGCGGGCTCGGGACGCGGAACACCGGGGAGCTGTTTTTT. Translation gives CASGLGTRNTGELFF.